This T cell receptor beta chain appears in the sequencing data of a study of OX40 agonist ivuxolimab in advanced cancers. The wider study: An agonistic anti-OX40 (CD134) antibody, ivuxolimab, was used to treat the patients. Ivuxolimab, which patients received intravenously every 2 weeks, was dosed at 0.01 to 10 mg/kg. Study-level results: Blood T cells, both CD4+ and CD8+, expanded clonally by week 6 at 0.1 to 3.0 mg/kg.

A note on this clone: Its antigen remains unidentified.

TCRdb's copy holds only in-frame clones and misses some; the assay was immunoSEQ multiplex PCR. The sample has around 68,000 clones, under 95% seen once. With autoimmune disease history or systemic immunosuppression, patients were excluded. There are 15 residues in the CDR3. The junction had 7 bases not matched to a gene; V was cut back by 5 bases and J by 3 bases. Looked up from germline, CDR1 is SGHTA and CDR2 is FQGNSA. The V gene is TRBV7-2, the J gene TRBJ1-5, with TRBD1 matching over 7 bases. The sample here was CD4+ or CD8+ T cells sorted from blood, taken in a trial of the OX40 agonist ivuxolimab. This TCR was sampled from an adult with an advanced solid tumor such as melanoma, head and neck, liver or kidney cancer. As DNA, the CDR3 is TGTGCCAGCAGCGCACAGGGGCAAGTCAATCAGCCCCAGCATTTT. Translation gives CASSAQGQVNQPQHF.